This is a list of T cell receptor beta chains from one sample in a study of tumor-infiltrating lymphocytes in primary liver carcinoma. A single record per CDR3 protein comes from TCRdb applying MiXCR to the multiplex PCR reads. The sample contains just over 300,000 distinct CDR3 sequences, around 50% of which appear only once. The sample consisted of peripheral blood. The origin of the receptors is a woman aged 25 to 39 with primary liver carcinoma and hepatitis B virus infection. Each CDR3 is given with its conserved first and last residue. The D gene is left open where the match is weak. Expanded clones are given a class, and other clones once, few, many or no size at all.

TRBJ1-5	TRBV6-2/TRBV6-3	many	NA	CASSSAPASTHQPQHF	TGTGCCAGCAGCTCCGCCCCGGCGAGCACCCATCAGCCCCAGCATTTT
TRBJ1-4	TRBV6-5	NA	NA	CASSYPGTQKLFF	TGTGCCAGCAGTTACCCCGGGACCCAAAAACTGTTTTTT
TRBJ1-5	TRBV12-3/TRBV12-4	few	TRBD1	CASRQTGAGNQPQHF	TGTGCCAGCAGGCAGACAGGGGCAGGCAATCAGCCCCAGCATTTT
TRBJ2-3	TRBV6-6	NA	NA	CASSYSRSRGSNDTQYF	TGTGCCAGCAGTTACTCGAGGTCTCGAGGGAGCAATGATACGCAGTATTTT
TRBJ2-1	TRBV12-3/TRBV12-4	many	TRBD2	CASSLAGLKYNEQFF	TGTGCCAGCAGTCTAGCGGGCTTAAAGTACAATGAGCAGTTCTTC
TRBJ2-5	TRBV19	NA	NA	CASSNSDQETQYF	TGTGCCAGTAGTAATTCAGATCAAGAGACCCAGTACTTC
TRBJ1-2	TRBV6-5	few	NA	CASTRTRSSDYGYTF	TGTGCCAGCACCCGAACGAGGTCCAGCGACTATGGCTACACCTTC
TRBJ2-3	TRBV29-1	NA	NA	CGVVRSTDTQYF	TGCGGCGTTGTAAGGTCCACAGATACGCAGTATTTT
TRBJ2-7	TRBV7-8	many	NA	CASSLDARQYEQYF	TGTGCCAGCAGCTTAGATGCCAGACAGTACGAGCAGTACTTC
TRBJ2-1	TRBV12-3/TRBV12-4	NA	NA	CAINFGVPSRGNEQFF	TGTGCCATCAATTTTGGGGTGCCCTCAAGGGGCAATGAGCAGTTCTTC
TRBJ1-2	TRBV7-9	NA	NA	CASSLLEGRDGYTF	TGTGCCAGCAGCTTATTGGAGGGCAGGGATGGCTACACCTTC
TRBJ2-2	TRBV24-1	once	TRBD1	CATSDPTGRRETGELFF	TGTGCCACCAGTGACCCGACAGGGAGAAGGGAGACCGGGGAGCTGTTTTTT
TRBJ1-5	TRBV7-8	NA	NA	CASSFRGSQPQHF	TGTGCCAGCAGCTTCCGGGGGAGTCAGCCCCAGCATTTT
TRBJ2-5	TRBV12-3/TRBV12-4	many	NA	CASRLGAEETQYF	TGTGCCAGCAGGCTCGGGGCAGAAGAGACCCAGTACTTC
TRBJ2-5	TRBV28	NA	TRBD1	CASSLEGAETQYF	TGTGCCAGCAGTTTAGAGGGGGCAGAGACCCAGTACTTC
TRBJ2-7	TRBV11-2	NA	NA	CASAGTSGPYEQYF	TGTGCCAGCGCCGGGACTTCTGGCCCCTACGAGCAGTACTTC
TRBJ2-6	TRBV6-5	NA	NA	CASFPGYSGANVLTF	TGTGCCAGCTTCCCAGGGTACTCTGGGGCCAACGTCCTGACTTTC
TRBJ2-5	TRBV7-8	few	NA	CASSLGSYQETQYF	TGTGCCAGCAGTCTCGGATCGTACCAAGAGACCCAGTACTTC
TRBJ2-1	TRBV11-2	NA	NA	CASSLEVGLEQFF	TGTGCCAGCAGCTTAGAGGTGGGACTTGAGCAATTCTTC
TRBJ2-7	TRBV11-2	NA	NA	CASSLALQPNSYERHF	TGTGCCAGCAGCTTAGCTCTCCAGCCAAACTCCTACGAGCGGCACTTC
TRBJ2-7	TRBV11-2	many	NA	CASSPTFGAYEQYF	TGTGCCAGCAGCCCCACGTTTGGGGCCTACGAGCAGTACTTC
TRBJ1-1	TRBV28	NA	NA	CASRLGTGRNTGAFF	TGTGCCAGCCGTCTGGGGACCGGGAGGAACACTGGAGCTTTCTTT
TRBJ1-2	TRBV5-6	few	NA	CASSLFTNGYGYGYTF	TGTGCCAGCAGCTTATTCACCAATGGGTATGGCTATGGCTACACCTTC
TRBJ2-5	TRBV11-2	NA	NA	CASRYQGAWGNEESQYF	TGTGCCAGCAGATACCAAGGGGCTTGGGGTAACGAAGAGTCCCAGTACTTC
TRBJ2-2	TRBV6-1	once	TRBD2	CASSVQTSGMDGEPFF	TGTGCCAGCAGTGTACAGACTAGCGGGATGGACGGGGAGCCGTTTTTT
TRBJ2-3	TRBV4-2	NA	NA	CASSQEAHGRVYADTQYF	TGTGCCAGCAGCCAAGAAGCTCATGGACGAGTCTACGCAGATACGCAGTATTTT
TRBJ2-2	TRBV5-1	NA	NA	CASSLANTGELFF	TGCGCCAGCAGCTTGGCGAACACCGGGGAGCTGTTTTTT
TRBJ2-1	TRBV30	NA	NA	CAWSEGLEQFF	TGTGCCTGGAGTGAGGGGCTTGAGCAGTTCTTC
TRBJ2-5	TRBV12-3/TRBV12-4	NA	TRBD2	CASSPLLAGEPQETQYF	TGTGCCAGCAGTCCGCTGTTAGCGGGAGAACCCCAAGAGACCCAGTACTTC
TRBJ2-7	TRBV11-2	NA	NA	CASSLWGPDWQYF	TGTGCCAGCAGCTTATGGGGCCCAGACTGGCAGTACTTC
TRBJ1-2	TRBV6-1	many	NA	CASSGGMIGYTF	TGTGCCAGCAGTGGTGGAATGATCGGCTACACCTTC
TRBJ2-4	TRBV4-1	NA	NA	CASSQVGVLAKNILYF	TGCGCCAGCAGCCAAGTGGGGGTCCTAGCCAAAAACATTCTGTACTTC
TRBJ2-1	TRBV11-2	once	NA	CASSIMMISAEQFF	TGTGCCAGCAGTATAATGATGATTAGCGCTGAGCAGTTCTTC
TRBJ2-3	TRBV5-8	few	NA	CASIPTRGPSDTQYF	TGTGCCAGCATACCAACACGGGGCCCCTCGGATACGCAGTATTTT
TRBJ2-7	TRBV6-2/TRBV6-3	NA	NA	CTSSLQGNPYEQYF	TGTACCAGCAGTTTGCAGGGGAATCCCTACGAGCAGTACTTC
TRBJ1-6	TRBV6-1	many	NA	CASSEVGKGDSPLHF	TGTGCCAGCAGTGAAGTCGGGAAGGGAGATTCACCCCTCCACTTT
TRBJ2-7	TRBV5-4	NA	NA	CANSLPLTHEQYF	TGTGCCAACAGCTTGCCCTTAACCCACGAGCAGTACTTC
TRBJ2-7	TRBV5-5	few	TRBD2	CASSRSTGRVEQYF	TGTGCCAGCAGCCGATCGACGGGGAGGGTCGAGCAGTACTTC
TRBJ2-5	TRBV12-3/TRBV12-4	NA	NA	CASSFHRTKETQYF	TGTGCCAGCAGTTTCCACCGTACGAAAGAGACCCAGTACTTC
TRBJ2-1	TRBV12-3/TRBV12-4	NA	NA	CASSPRVRASPGDQFF	TGTGCCAGCAGTCCCCGCGTTCGAGCTAGCCCAGGTGATCAGTTCTTC
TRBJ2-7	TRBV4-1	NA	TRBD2	CASSQEDIPGLAGVRNEQYF	TGCGCCAGCAGCCAGGAAGATATCCCGGGACTAGCGGGAGTGCGGAACGAGCAGTACTTC
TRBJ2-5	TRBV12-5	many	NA	CASGLRETQYF	TGTGCTAGTGGTTTAAGAGAGACCCAGTACTTC
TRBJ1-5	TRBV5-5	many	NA	CASSRNTHTLNQPQHF	TGTGCCAGCAGCCGGAATACACACACCCTCAATCAGCCCCAGCATTTT
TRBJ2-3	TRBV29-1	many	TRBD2	CSVEGGIHPADTQYF	TGCAGCGTTGAGGGAGGGATCCACCCTGCAGATACGCAGTATTTT